A selection of T cell receptor beta chains follows, all from one sample in a study of shared clonotypes between healthy human individuals. TCRdb keeps only in-frame clones here, not all; method: immunoSEQ multiplex PCR. The sample yields approximately 1,000,000 clones, around three quarters seen once. The sample comprised memory CD4+ T cells from PBMCs. Receptors were obtained from a man younger than 30 in good health. Some clones in this sample may be carry-over from other donors' samples. CDR3s include the opening cysteine and the closing phenylalanine or tryptophan. D genes are given only for firm matches. A row's size may be missing; if present it is once, few, many or a size class.

V gene: TRBV28; J gene: TRBJ2-7; clone size: once; D gene: NA; CDR3 protein: CASSSGQKQYF; CDR3 DNA: TGTGCCAGCAGTTCCGGACAGAAGCAGTACTTC
V gene: TRBV2; J gene: TRBJ1-1; clone size: NA; D gene: NA; CDR3 protein: CASSEATRRHTEAFF; CDR3 DNA: TGTGCCAGCAGTGAAGCCACCAGGCGCCACACTGAAGCTTTCTTT
V gene: TRBV14; J gene: TRBJ1-4; clone size: NA; D gene: TRBD1; CDR3 protein: CASSHTGTGPGKLFF; CDR3 DNA: TGTGCCAGCAGCCATACCGGGACAGGGCCTGGAAAACTGTTTTTT
V gene: TRBV29-1; J gene: TRBJ1-1; clone size: few; D gene: NA; CDR3 protein: CSVVRGTLNTEAFF; CDR3 DNA: TGCAGCGTTGTCCGAGGAACCCTGAACACTGAAGCTTTCTTT
V gene: TRBV9; J gene: TRBJ2-3; clone size: NA; D gene: NA; CDR3 protein: CASSVLLADTQYF; CDR3 DNA: TGTGCCAGCAGCGTACTTCTTGCAGATACGCAGTATTTT
V gene: TRBV28; J gene: TRBJ2-7; clone size: NA; D gene: NA; CDR3 protein: CASSFDFGRYQGDGDF; CDR3 DNA: TGTGCCAGCAGTTTCGATTTCGGGCGTTATCAAGGTGACGGTGACTTC
V gene: TRBV28; J gene: TRBJ2-7; clone size: once; D gene: TRBD1; CDR3 protein: CASSFPQGGASIHEQYF; CDR3 DNA: TGTGCCAGCAGTTTCCCCCAAGGGGGCGCAAGTATCCACGAGCAGTACTTC
V gene: TRBV9; J gene: TRBJ1-3; clone size: NA; D gene: NA; CDR3 protein: CASSVTRGLGNTIYF; CDR3 DNA: TGTGCCAGCAGCGTGACCAGGGGATTGGGAAACACCATATATTTT
V gene: TRBV28; J gene: TRBJ1-1; clone size: NA; D gene: NA; CDR3 protein: CASSLSGSFTEAFF; CDR3 DNA: TGTGCCAGCAGTTTATCGGGCTCGTTCACTGAAGCTTTCTTT
V gene: TRBV2; J gene: TRBJ2-5; clone size: few; D gene: NA; CDR3 protein: CASSEQGQGETQYF; CDR3 DNA: TGTGCCAGCAGTGAACAGGGACAAGGAGAGACCCAGTACTTC
V gene: TRBV5-1; J gene: TRBJ2-7; clone size: NA; D gene: TRBD2; CDR3 protein: CASSLGLAGPYEQYF; CDR3 DNA: TGCGCCAGCAGCTTGGGGTTAGCGGGCCCCTACGAGCAGTACTTC
V gene: TRBV29-1; J gene: TRBJ1-2; clone size: NA; D gene: NA; CDR3 protein: CSVEFGQSYTF; CDR3 DNA: TGCAGCGTTGAGTTTGGACAAAGCTACACCTTC
V gene: TRBV5-1; J gene: TRBJ2-7; clone size: once; D gene: NA; CDR3 protein: CASSLGVSYEQYF; CDR3 DNA: TGCGCCAGCAGCTTAGGGGTGAGCTACGAGCAGTACTTC
V gene: TRBV2; J gene: TRBJ1-1; clone size: NA; D gene: TRBD1; CDR3 protein: CASSYDRVGTEAFF; CDR3 DNA: TGTGCCAGCAGTTACGACAGGGTGGGCACTGAAGCTTTCTTT
V gene: TRBV2; J gene: TRBJ2-1; clone size: NA; D gene: NA; CDR3 protein: CATRGGGSNSYNEQFF; CDR3 DNA: TGTGCCACCCGAGGCGGAGGGAGTAATTCCTACAATGAGCAGTTCTTC
V gene: TRBV4-3; J gene: TRBJ1-2; clone size: NA; D gene: NA; CDR3 protein: CASSQGARRLTGNYGYTF; CDR3 DNA: TGCGCCAGCAGCCAAGGAGCCCGGCGGCTCACAGGGAACTATGGCTACACCTTC
V gene: TRBV7-2; J gene: TRBJ1-1; clone size: few; D gene: NA; CDR3 protein: CASSFQPNTEAFF; CDR3 DNA: TGTGCCAGCAGCTTCCAGCCGAACACTGAAGCTTTCTTT
V gene: TRBV6-1; J gene: TRBJ2-2; clone size: NA; D gene: TRBD1; CDR3 protein: CASMVGTANTGELFF; CDR3 DNA: TGTGCCAGCATGGTAGGGACAGCGAACACCGGGGAGCTGTTTTTT
V gene: TRBV7-2; J gene: TRBJ1-1; clone size: few; D gene: NA; CDR3 protein: CASSLEVWGTEAFF; CDR3 DNA: TGTGCCAGCAGCTTAGAGGTTTGGGGCACTGAAGCTTTCTTT